These 4 T cell receptor beta chains originate from one sample sequenced in a study of yellow fever vaccine responses in identical twins. MiXCR, run by TCRdb on the RT-PCR reads, gives a single entry per CDR3 protein. This sample has fewer than 4,000 distinct CDR3 sequences; around 80% occur once, and the top ten carry about 3.7%. Material: T cells from blood (PBMCs), unsorted or a sorted subset (not recorded which), obtained before or after yellow fever vaccination (not recorded which). The receptors stem from a woman aged 18-35 years who received the yellow fever vaccine.

The CDR3 DNA reads TGCGCCAGCAGCCAATCCGAAGGGGATACGCAGTATTTT. Protein product: CASSQSEGDTQYF. The genes are TRBV4-1 and TRBJ2-3; D ambiguous. CDR1 MGHRA and CDR2 YSYEKL come from the germline V gene. The CDR3 extends over 13 amino acids. V lost 2 bases and J 6 bases, leaving 9 bases between the germline ends.

This chain connects TRBV5-1 to TRBJ2-1; TRBD1 might be the D (7 bases). Germline assignment: CDR1 SGHRS and CDR2 YFSETQ. This CDR3 has 16 residues. The V gene lost 4 bases and the J gene lost 0 bases, with 14 bases spanning the gap. CDR3 protein: CASSPQGDSSYNEQFF. The CDR3 coding sequence is TGCGCCAGCAGCCCTCAGGGGGACTCCTCCTACAATGAGCAGTTCTTC.

This clonotype appeared a few times. The J gene is TRBJ2-5, the V gene TRBV9; D ambiguous. V was trimmed by 0 bases and J by 5 bases, leaving 14 bases between them. Looked up from germline, CDR1 is SGDLS and CDR2 is YYNGEE. CDR3 length: 15 amino acids. CDR3: CASSVEAKSGETQYF. For the CDR3, the DNA is TGTGCCAGCAGCGTAGAGGCAAAAAGTGGGGAGACCCAGTACTTC. Together with reference TRBV9 and TRBJ2-5, the CDR3 gives the full variable domain: DSGVTQTPKHLITATGQRVTLRCSPRSGDLSVYWYQQSLDQGLQFLIQYYNGEERAKGNILERFSAQQFPDLHSELNLSSLELGDSALYFCASSVEAKSGETQYFGPGTRLLVL.

In its sample, this clonotype was seen a few times. This chain links TRBV18 with TRBJ1-2; tentatively, D is TRBD1 (6 bases). The CDR3 is 13 residues long. Trimming removed 1 base at V and 8 bases at J, with 11 bases between. Looked up from germline, CDR1 is KGHSH and CDR2 is LQKENI. The CDR3 nucleotides are TGTGCCAGCTCACCACGGACAGAACAGGGCTACACCTTC. As protein: CASSPRTEQGYTF.